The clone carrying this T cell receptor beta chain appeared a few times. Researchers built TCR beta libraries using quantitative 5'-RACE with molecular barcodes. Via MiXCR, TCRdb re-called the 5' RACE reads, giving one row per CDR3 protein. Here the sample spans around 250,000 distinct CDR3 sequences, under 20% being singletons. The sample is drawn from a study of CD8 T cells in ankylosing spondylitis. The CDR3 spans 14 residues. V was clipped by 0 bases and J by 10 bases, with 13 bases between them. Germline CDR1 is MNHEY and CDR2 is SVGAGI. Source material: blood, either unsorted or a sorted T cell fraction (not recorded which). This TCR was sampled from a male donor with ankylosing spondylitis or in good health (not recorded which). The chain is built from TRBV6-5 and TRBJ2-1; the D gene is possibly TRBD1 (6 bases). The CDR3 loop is CASSYSILGGEQFF. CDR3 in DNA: TGTGCCAGCAGTTACTCGATATTAGGGGGAGAGCAGTTCTTC.